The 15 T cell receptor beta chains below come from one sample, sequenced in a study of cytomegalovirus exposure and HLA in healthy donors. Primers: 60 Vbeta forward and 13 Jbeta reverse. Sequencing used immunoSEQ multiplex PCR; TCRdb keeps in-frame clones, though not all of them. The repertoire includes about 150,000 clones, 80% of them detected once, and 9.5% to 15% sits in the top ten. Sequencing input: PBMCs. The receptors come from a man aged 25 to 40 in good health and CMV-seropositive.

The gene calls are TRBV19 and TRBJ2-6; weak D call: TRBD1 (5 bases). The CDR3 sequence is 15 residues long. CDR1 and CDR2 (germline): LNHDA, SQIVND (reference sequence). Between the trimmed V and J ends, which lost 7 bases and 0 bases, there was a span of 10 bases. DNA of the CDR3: TGTGCCAGTACCCTCAGGGACTCTGGGGCCAACGTCCTGACTTTC. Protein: CASTLRDSGANVLTF.

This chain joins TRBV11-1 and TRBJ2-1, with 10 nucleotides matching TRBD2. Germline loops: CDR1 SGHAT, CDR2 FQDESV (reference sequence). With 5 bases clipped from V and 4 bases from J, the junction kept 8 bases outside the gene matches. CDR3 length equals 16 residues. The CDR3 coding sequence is TGTGCCAGCAGCCCCAAACTAGCGGGACTTTACAATGAGCAGTTCTTC. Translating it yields CASSPKLAGLYNEQFF.

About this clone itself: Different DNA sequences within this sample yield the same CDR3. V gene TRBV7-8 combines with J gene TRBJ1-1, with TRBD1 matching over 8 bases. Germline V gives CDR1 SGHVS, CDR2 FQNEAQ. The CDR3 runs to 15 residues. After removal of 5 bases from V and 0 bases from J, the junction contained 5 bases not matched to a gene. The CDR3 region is CASSRMGQVNTEAFF. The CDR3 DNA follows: TGTGCCAGCAGCCGTATGGGACAGGTGAACACTGAAGCTTTCTTT.

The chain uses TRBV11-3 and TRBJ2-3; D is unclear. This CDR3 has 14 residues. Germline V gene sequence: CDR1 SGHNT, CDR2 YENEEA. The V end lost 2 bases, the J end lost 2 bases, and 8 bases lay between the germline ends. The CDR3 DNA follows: TGTGCCAGCAGCTTATCGCGGATCACAGATACGCAGTATTTT. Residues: CASSLSRITDTQYF.

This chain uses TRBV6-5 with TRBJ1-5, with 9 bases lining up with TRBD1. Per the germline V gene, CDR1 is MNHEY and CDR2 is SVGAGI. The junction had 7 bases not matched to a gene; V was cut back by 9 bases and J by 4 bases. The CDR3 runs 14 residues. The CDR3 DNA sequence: TGTGCCAGTTGGACAGGGGAGAAGAATCAGCCCCAGCATTTT. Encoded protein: CASWTGEKNQPQHF.

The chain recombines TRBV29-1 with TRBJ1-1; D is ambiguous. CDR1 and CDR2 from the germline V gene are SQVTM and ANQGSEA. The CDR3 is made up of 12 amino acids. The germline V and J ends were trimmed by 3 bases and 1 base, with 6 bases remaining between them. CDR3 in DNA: TGCAGCGTTGAGAACACGAACACTGAAGCTTTCTTT. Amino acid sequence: CSVENTNTEAFF.

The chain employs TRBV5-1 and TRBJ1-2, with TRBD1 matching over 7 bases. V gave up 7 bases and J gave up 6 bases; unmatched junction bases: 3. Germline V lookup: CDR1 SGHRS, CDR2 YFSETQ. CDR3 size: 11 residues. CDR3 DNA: TGCGCCAGCGGCGGACAGGATGGCTACACCTTC. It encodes CASGGQDGYTF.

The chain's CDR3 is CASSTSGSEHEQFF. In DNA, the CDR3 is TGTGCCAGCAGTACTAGCGGGAGCGAACATGAGCAGTTCTTC. This chain links TRBV6-6 with TRBJ2-1; 11 nucleotides align to TRBD2. V was pared by 5 bases and J by 8 bases, with 5 bases of the junction left unmatched. CDR3 size: 14 residues. The germline V gene has CDR1 MNHNY and CDR2 SVGAGI (reference sequence).

CDR3 sequence: CASSLGDRANEKLFF. CDR3 nucleotide sequence: TGTGCCAGCAGCTTAGGGGACAGAGCTAATGAAAAACTGTTTTTT. The chain links TRBV7-2 to TRBJ1-4, with 7 bases aligning to TRBD1. J was trimmed by 3 bases and V by 1 base; bases with no gene match: 2. The length of the CDR3 is 15 residues. The germline CDR1 and CDR2 sequences are SGHTA and FQGNSA.

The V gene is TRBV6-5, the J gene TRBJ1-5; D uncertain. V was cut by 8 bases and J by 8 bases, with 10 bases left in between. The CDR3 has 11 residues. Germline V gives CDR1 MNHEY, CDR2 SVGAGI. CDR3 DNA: TGTGCCAGCGGCGAGGAGGAGCCCCAGCATTTT. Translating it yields CASGEEEPQHF.

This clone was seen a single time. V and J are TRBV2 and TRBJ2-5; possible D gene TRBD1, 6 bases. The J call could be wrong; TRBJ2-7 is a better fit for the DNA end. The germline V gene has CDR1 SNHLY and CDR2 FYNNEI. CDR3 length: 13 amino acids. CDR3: CASRQGRQDEQYF. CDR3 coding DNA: TGTGCCAGCAGACAGGGCCGGCAGGACGAGCAGTACTTC.

This CDR3 is CASSPSRTGVVTEAFF. The CDR3 nucleotides read TGTGCCAGCTCACCTTCCCGGACAGGGGTCGTCACTGAAGCTTTCTTT. The J gene is TRBJ1-1, the V gene TRBV18; 9 bases fit TRBD1. This CDR3 is built from 16 residues. V dropped 3 bases and J dropped 4; count of bases not matched to a gene: 9. Germline V gene lookup returns CDR1 KGHSH and CDR2 LQKENI. Supplemented by reference TRBV18 and TRBJ1-1, the full variable domain reads NAGVMQNPRHLVRRRGQEARLRCSPMKGHSHVYWYRQLPEEGLKFMVYLQKENIIDESGMPKERFSAEFPKEGPSILRIQQVVRGDSAAYFCASSPSRTGVVTEAFFGQGTRLTVV.

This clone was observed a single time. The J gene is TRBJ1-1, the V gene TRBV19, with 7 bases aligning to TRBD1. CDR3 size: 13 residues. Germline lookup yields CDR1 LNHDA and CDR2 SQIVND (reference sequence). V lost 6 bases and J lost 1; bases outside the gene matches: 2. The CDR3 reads CASSHRGNTEAFF. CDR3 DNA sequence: TGTGCCAGTAGCCACAGGGGGAACACTGAAGCTTTCTTT.

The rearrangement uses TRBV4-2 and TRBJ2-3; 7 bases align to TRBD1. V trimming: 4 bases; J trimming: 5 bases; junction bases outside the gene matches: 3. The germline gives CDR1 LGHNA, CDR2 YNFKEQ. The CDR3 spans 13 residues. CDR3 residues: CASSLNRGDTQYF. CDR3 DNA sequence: TGTGCCAGCAGCCTTAACAGGGGAGATACGCAGTATTTT.

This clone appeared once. The chain's CDR3 is CASSFGERSNNEQFF. The DNA of the CDR3 is TGTGCCAGCAGTTTTGGAGAACGATCCAACAATGAGCAGTTCTTC. V usage is TRBV27 and J usage is TRBJ2-1; no clear D. Germline V gene sequence: CDR1 MNHEY, CDR2 SMNVEV (reference sequence). V dropped 3 bases and J dropped 5 bases, with 14 bases sitting between them. CDR3 size: 15 residues.